The sequence of this TCR beta chain was determined in a study of cytomegalovirus exposure and HLA in healthy donors. Study-level background: Early released data had about 85 million unique TCRs, all coming from HLA-typed donors. Study-level results: Three of the chains that were CMV-associated were confirmed in vitro to be specific for CMV antigens. Productive status was seen about 90% or about 30% of the time for most TCR beta V segments in an earlier analysis. Most subjects' HLA-A and HLA-B alleles were reportedly predicted from TCR beta sequences.

The PCR used 60 Vbeta and 13 Jbeta primers. Produced via immunoSEQ multiplex PCR; TCRdb's table is partial and in-frame only. This table holds about 160,000 clones, roughly 80% found once. A word on this clone: The antigen is not known.

V lost 0 bases and J 5 bases, leaving 14 bases between the germline ends. Germline lookup yields CDR1 SGHNT and CDR2 YYREEE (reference sequence). The CDR3 loop spans 15 amino acids. The chain uses TRBV5-4 and TRBJ1-1; D is ambiguous. The sample taken for sequencing was PBMCs. The receptor's source is a man between 18 and 29 years old in good health and CMV-seronegative. DNA of the CDR3: TGTGCCAGCAGCTTGGCCGGGAAGGGATGGACTGAAGCTTTCTTT. Encoded protein: CASSLAGKGWTEAFF.